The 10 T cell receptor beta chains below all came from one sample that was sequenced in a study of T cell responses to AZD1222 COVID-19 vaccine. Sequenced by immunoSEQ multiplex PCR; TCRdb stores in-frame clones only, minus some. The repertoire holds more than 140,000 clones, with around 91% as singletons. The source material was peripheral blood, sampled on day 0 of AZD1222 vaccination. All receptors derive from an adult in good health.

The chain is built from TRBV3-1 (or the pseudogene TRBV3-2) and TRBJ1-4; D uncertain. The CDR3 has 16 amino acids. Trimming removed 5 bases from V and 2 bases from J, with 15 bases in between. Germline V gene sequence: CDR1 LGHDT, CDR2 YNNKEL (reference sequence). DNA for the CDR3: TGTGCCAGCAGCTCGCGATATCGAGGGACTAATGAAAAACTGTTTTTT. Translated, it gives CASSSRYRGTNEKLFF.

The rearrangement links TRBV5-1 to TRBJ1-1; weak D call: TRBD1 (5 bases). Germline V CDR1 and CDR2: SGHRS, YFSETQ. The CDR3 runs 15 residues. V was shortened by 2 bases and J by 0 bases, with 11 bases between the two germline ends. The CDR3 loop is CASSFGGSMNTEAFF. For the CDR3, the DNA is TGCGCCAGCAGCTTTGGGGGATCTATGAACACTGAAGCTTTCTTT.

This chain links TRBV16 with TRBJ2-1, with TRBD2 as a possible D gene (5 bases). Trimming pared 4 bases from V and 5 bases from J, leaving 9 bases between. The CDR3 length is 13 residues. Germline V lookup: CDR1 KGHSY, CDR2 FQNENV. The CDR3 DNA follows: TGTGCCAGCAGCCCCGGGATGCACAATGAGCAGTTCTTC. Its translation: CASSPGMHNEQFF.

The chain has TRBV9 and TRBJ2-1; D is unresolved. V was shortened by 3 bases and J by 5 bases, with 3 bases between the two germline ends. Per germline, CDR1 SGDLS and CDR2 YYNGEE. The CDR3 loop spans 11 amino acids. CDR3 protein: CASSDHNEQFF. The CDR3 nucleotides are TGTGCCAGCAGCGACCACAATGAGCAGTTCTTC.

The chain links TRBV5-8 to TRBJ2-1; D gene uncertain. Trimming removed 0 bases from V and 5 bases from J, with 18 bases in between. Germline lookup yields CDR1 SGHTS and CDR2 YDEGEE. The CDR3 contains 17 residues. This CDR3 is CASSLEVLVREDNEQFF. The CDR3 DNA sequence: TGTGCCAGCAGCTTGGAAGTCTTGGTCCGCGAAGACAATGAGCAGTTCTTC.

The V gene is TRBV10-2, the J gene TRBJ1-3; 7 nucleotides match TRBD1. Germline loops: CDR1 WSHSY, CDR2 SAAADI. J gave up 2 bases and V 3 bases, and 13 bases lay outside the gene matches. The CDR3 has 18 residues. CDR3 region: CASSETGPGRGPGNTIYF. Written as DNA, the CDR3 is TGCGCCAGCAGTGAAACCGGACCCGGGAGGGGGCCTGGAAACACCATATATTTT.

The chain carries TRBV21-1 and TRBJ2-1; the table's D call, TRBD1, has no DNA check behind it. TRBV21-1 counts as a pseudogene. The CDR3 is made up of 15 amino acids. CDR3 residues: CASSKGAPAYNEQFF. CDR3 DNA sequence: TGTGCCAGCAGCAAAGGGGCACCCGCCTACAATGAGCAGTTCTTC.

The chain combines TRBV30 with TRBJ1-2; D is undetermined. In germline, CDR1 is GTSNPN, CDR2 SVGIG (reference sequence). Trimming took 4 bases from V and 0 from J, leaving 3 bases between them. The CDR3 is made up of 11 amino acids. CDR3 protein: CAWMANYGYTF. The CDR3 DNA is TGTGCCTGGATGGCTAACTATGGCTACACCTTC.

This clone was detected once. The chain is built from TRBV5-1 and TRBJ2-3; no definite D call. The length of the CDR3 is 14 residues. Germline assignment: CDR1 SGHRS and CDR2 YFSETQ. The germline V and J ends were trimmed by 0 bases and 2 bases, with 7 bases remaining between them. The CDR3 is CASSLGKFTDTQYF. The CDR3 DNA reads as TGCGCCAGCAGCTTGGGCAAGTTCACAGATACGCAGTATTTT.

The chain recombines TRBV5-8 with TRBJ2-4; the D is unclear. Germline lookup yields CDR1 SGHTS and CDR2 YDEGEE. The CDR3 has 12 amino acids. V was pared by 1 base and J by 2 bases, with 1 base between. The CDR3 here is CASSLPKNIQYF. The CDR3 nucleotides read TGTGCCAGCAGCTTGCCCAAAAACATTCAGTACTTC.